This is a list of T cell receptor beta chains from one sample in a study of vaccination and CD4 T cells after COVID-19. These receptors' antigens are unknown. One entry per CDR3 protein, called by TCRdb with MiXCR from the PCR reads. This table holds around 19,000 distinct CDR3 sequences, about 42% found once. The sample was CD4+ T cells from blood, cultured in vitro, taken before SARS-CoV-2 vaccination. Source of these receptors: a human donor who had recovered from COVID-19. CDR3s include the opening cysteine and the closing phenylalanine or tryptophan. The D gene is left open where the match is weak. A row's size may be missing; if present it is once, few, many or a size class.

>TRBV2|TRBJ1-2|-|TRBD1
CASGQVADYGYTF
TGTGCCAGTGGACAGGTCGCCGACTATGGCTACACCTTC
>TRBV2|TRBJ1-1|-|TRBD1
CASSSRQGAWGF
TGTGCCAGCAGTAGTAGACAGGGGGCTTGGGGATTT
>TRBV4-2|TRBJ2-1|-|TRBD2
CASSQVPGLENEQFF
TGTGCCAGCAGCCAAGTCCCGGGACTAGAAAATGAGCAGTTCTTC
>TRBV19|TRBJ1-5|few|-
CASEDRPNSNQPQHF
TGTGCCAGTGAAGACAGACCTAATAGCAATCAGCCCCAGCATTTT
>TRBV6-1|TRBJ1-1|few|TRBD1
CASSRQGAIADTEAFF
TGTGCCAGCAGCCGACAGGGGGCGATTGCGGACACTGAAGCTTTCTTT
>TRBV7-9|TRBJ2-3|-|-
CASSLVSGPGADTQYF
TGTGCCAGCAGCTTAGTGTCGGGCCCCGGGGCAGATACGCAGTATTTT
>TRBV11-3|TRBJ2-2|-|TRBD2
CASSLISLAGNTGELFF
TGTGCCAGCAGCTTAATCTCGCTAGCGGGGAACACCGGGGAGCTGTTTTTT
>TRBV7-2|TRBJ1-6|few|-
CASSLEGTDSPLHF
TGTGCCAGCAGCTTAGAGGGAACAGATTCACCCCTCCACTTT
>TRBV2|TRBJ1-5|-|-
CASSERGHIGQPQHF
TGTGCCAGCAGTGAACGCGGACATATCGGTCAGCCCCAGCATTTT
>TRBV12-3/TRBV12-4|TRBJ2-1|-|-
CASSLSRRTYNEQFF
TGTGCCAGCAGTTTAAGTCGGCGGACCTACAATGAGCAGTTCTTC
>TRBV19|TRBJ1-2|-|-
CASSDRAGAPHGYTF
TGTGCCAGTAGTGACCGAGCGGGGGCTCCCCATGGCTACACCTTC
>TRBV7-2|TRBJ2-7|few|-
CASSLVRAYEQYF
TGTGCCAGCAGCTTAGTCAGAGCCTACGAGCAGTACTTC
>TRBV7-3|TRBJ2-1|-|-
CASSSGGEQFF
TGTGCCAGCAGCTCAGGAGGAGAGCAGTTCTTC
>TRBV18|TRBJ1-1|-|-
CASSPPGHEAFF
TGTGCCAGCTCACCACCGGGCCACGAAGCTTTCTTT
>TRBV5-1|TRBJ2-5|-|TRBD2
CASSLFSGGQETQYF
TGCGCCAGCAGCTTGTTTAGCGGGGGGCAAGAGACCCAGTACTTC
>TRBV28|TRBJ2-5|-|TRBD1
CASRLLGQGQETQYF
TGTGCCAGCAGACTCTTGGGACAGGGGCAAGAGACCCAGTACTTC
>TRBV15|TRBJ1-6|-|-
CATSLGQNNSPLHF
TGTGCCACCAGCCTCGGACAGAATAATTCACCCCTCCACTTT
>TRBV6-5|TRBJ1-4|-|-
CASSSSRIDEKLFF
TGTGCCAGCAGTTCCTCACGGATCGATGAAAAACTGTTTTTT
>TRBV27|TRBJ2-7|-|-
CASSPGSLYEQYF
TGTGCCAGCAGTCCGGGGTCTTTGTACGAGCAGTACTTC
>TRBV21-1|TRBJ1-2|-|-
CASSTPDRDYGYTF
TGTGCCAGCAGCACCCCGGACAGGGACTATGGCTACACCTTC
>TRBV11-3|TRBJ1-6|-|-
CASSLSIGDQMSSPLHF
TGTGCCAGCAGCTTGAGTATCGGGGACCAAATGAGCTCACCCCTCCACTTT
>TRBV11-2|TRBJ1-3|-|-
CASSFNLGGQTGIYF
TGTGCCAGCAGCTTTAACCTCGGAGGACAGACCGGAATATATTTT
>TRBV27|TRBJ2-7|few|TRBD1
CASSSPGGSSSYEQYF
TGTGCCAGCAGTTCACCAGGGGGCTCTAGTTCCTACGAGCAGTACTTC
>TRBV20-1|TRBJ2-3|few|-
CSARESGIGADTQYF
TGCAGTGCTAGAGAATCGGGGATTGGGGCAGATACGCAGTATTTT
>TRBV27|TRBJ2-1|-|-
CASSLGGGISNNEQFF
TGTGCCAGCAGTTTGGGAGGCGGGATCTCAAACAATGAGCAGTTCTTC
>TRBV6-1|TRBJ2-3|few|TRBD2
CASSRSSGGITDTQYF
TGTGCCAGCAGTAGATCTAGCGGGGGAATTACAGATACGCAGTATTTT
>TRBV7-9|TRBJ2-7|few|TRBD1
CASSPRTGAYEQYF
TGTGCCAGCAGCCCCCGGACAGGGGCCTACGAGCAGTACTTC
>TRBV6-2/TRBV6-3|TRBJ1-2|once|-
CASFPSSGDAYGYTF
TGTGCCTCTTTTCCGAGCTCAGGGGACGCCTATGGCTACACCTTC
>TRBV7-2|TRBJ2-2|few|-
CASSVQGNTGELFF
TGTGCCAGCAGCGTACAGGGGAACACCGGGGAGCTGTTTTTT
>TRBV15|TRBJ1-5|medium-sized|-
CATSSGQRNQPQHF
TGTGCCACCAGCAGCGGACAGAGGAATCAGCCCCAGCATTTT
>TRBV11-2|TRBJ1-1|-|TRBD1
CASSQPGQGETRAEAFF
TGTGCCAGCAGCCAACCGGGACAGGGCGAAACGAGGGCTGAAGCTTTCTTT
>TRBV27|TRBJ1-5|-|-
CASSAHQGSNQPQHF
TGTGCCAGCAGTGCCCATCAGGGGAGCAATCAGCCCCAGCATTTT